The present T cell receptor beta chain was sequenced within a study of T cell responses to AZD1222 COVID-19 vaccine. On this clone itself: The antigen remains undetermined.

Trimming removed 4 bases from V and 0 bases from J, with 15 bases in between. This CDR3 contains 16 residues. CDR1 is SNHLY and CDR2 is FYNNEI in the germline V gene. The method was immunoSEQ multiplex PCR; TCRdb's version includes in-frame clones alone and lacks a portion of them. Among about 160,000 clones, approximately 89% were seen once, and the ten largest hold about 4.4%. Study-wide findings and caveats: Along spike, vaccine-associated CD4 TCRs were found throughout, with dominance at 160-218 and 743-854. Once two AZD1222 doses were given, Spike-specific TCR breadth and depth went up. Most donors were white British, females outnumbered males, and clonal diversity was possibly underestimated. Reportedly, close to half of spike-specific TCRs are directed against unmutated variant regions.

This clonotype originated in an adult in good health. The chain combines TRBV2 with TRBJ1-2; a possible D gene is TRBD1 (5 bases). Sample: peripheral blood, taken on day 0 of AZD1222 vaccination. This CDR3 reads CASSVQGLIANYGYTF. CDR3 nucleotide sequence: TGTGCCAGCAGTGTTCAGGGACTTATAGCTAACTATGGCTACACCTTC. Full variable domain (rest looked up from reference TRBV2 and TRBJ1-2): EPEVTQTPSHQVTQMGQEVILRCVPISNHLYFYWYRQILGQKVEFLVSFYNNEISEKSEIFDDQFSVERPDGSNFTLKIRSTKLEDSAMYFCASSVQGLIANYGYTFGSGTRLTVV.